These 15 T cell receptor beta chains share one sample of origin, sequenced in a study of cytomegalovirus exposure and HLA in healthy donors. PCR amplification relied on 60 Vbeta primers (plus 13 Jbeta primers). Only in-frame clones appear in the TCRdb table, and some are missing; sequencing was by immunoSEQ multiplex PCR. The sample lists about 160,000 clones, more than 60% occurring once. The sample consisted of PBMCs. Receptors originate from a woman aged 40 to 50 in good health and CMV-seropositive.

This clone was observed a handful of times. The CDR3 protein is CASSSQGALRVAFF. CDR3 in DNA: TGTGCCAGCAGCTCACAGGGGGCCCTCCGAGTAGCTTTCTTT. This chain uses TRBV7-2 with TRBJ1-1, with TRBD1 matching over 9 bases. The V gene's germline CDR1 is SGHTA and CDR2 FQGNSA. The CDR3 contains 14 residues. Trimming cost V 4 bases and J 10 bases; bases outside gene matches: 10.

The chain uses TRBV18 and TRBJ2-7; tentatively, D is TRBD1 (6 bases). Trimming shortened V by 1 base and J by 5 bases, and 15 bases separated the two germline ends. The CDR3 extends over 15 amino acids. Germline-derived CDR1 and CDR2 are KGHSH and LQKENI. CDR3 sequence reads: CASSPLQTGFDEQYF. The CDR3 bases are TGTGCCAGCTCACCACTCCAAACAGGGTTCGACGAGCAGTACTTC.

In this sample, this clone turned up a few times. This chain links TRBV7-2 with TRBJ1-4, with no clear D. Trimming shortened V by 3 bases and J by 0 bases, and 11 bases separated the two germline ends. The germline V gene has CDR1 SGHTA and CDR2 FQGNSA. CDR3 length: 16 residues. This CDR3 is CASSLYRTSTNEKLFF. The CDR3 nucleotides read TGTGCCAGCAGCTTGTACAGAACCTCAACTAATGAAAAACTGTTTTTT.

This clone was seen a single time. This chain links TRBV11-2 with TRBJ2-1; 12 bases map to TRBD2. The CDR3 is 16 amino acids. J gave up 6 bases and V 3 bases, and 6 bases lay outside the gene matches. CDR1 is SGHAT, CDR2 FQNNGV, per germline. The CDR3 DNA reads as TGTGCCAGCAGCTTGGAACTAGCGGGGGGAGCCAATGAGCAGTTCTTC. It is translated as CASSLELAGGANEQFF.

The J gene is TRBJ1-2, the V gene TRBV5-5; D not certain. Per germline, CDR1 SGHKS and CDR2 YYEKEE (reference sequence). Trimming took 1 base from V and 6 from J, leaving 7 bases between them. The CDR3 sequence is 12 residues long. In DNA, the CDR3 is TGTGCCAGCAGCTTGTTAGCGGATGGCTACACCTTC. Amino acid sequence: CASSLLADGYTF.

This clone turned up a few times. Other DNA sequences in the same sample also yield this CDR3. V is TRBV5-1 and J is TRBJ1-1, with 7 bases identical to TRBD1. CDR3 length: 14 residues. The germline CDR1 and CDR2 sequences are SGHRS and YFSETQ. Trimming removed 6 bases from V and 7 bases from J; junction bases left unmatched: 12. The chain's CDR3 is CASNYDRADDEAFF. The CDR3 nucleotides read TGCGCCAGCAACTACGACAGGGCCGACGATGAAGCTTTCTTT. Complete variable domain (other parts from reference TRBV5-1 and TRBJ1-1): KAGVTQTPRYLIKTRGQQVTLSCSPISGHRSVSWYQQTPGQGLQFLFEYFSETQRNKGNFPGRFSGRQFSNSRSEMNVSTLELGDSALYLCASNYDRADDEAFFGQGTRLTVV.

The chain uses TRBV11-2 and TRBJ2-7; TRBD2 aligns across 8 bases. Germline V gives CDR1 SGHAT, CDR2 FQNNGV. Trimming cost V 0 bases and J 2 bases; bases outside gene matches: 9. This CDR3 comprises 17 residues. The chain's CDR3 is CASSLDGPSGGPYEQYF. The CDR3, as DNA: TGTGCCAGCAGCTTAGATGGGCCCAGCGGGGGTCCCTACGAGCAGTACTTC. Full variable domain (rest looked up from reference TRBV11-2 and TRBJ2-7): EAGVAQSPRYKIIEKRQSVAFWCNPISGHATLYWYQQILGQGPKLLIQFQNNGVVDDSQLPKDRFSAERLKGVDSTLKIQPAKLEDSAVYLCASSLDGPSGGPYEQYFGPGTRLTVT.

The J gene is TRBJ1-2, the V gene TRBV4-1, with a tentative D call TRBD1 (5 bases). Germline CDR1 reads MGHRA; CDR2 reads YSYEKL. V dropped 0 bases and J dropped 9 bases, with 14 bases sitting between them. The CDR3 consists of 14 residues. DNA of the CDR3: TGCGCCAGCAGCCAAGATTCGGGGGTAAGCAGCTACACCTTC. Protein sequence: CASSQDSGVSSYTF.

Here the CDR3 reads CASRPGGGLARDEQYF. In DNA, the CDR3 is TGTGCCAGCAGACCCGGAGGTGGGCTAGCGAGGGACGAGCAGTACTTC. The chain uses TRBV11-2 and TRBJ2-7, with a possible D match to TRBD2 (6 bases). The germline CDR1 and CDR2 sequences are SGHAT and FQNNGV. V lost 6 bases and J lost 5, with 23 bases in between. CDR3 length equals 16 residues. The full variable domain, in which reference TRBV11-2 and TRBJ2-7 provide the parts outside the CDR3, is EAGVAQSPRYKIIEKRQSVAFWCNPISGHATLYWYQQILGQGPKLLIQFQNNGVVDDSQLPKDRFSAERLKGVDSTLKIQPAKLEDSAVYLCASRPGGGLARDEQYFGPGTRLTVT.

The chain combines TRBV5-1 with TRBJ2-3, with D tentatively TRBD2 (5 bases). The CDR3 consists of 15 residues. V dropped 0 bases and J dropped 0 bases, with 8 bases sitting between them. CDR1 SGHRS and CDR2 YFSETQ come from the germline V gene. The CDR3 reads CASSLEGRSTDTQYF. CDR3 bases: TGCGCCAGCAGCTTGGAAGGGAGAAGCACAGATACGCAGTATTTT.

CDR3 residues: CAGQRQGRQFF. Written as DNA, the CDR3 is TGTGCCGGCCAACGACAGGGTAGGCAGTTCTTC. The chain combines TRBV30 with TRBJ2-1, with 7 bases lining up with TRBD1. J was trimmed by 12 bases and V by 8 bases; bases with no gene match: 10. CDR3 length: 11 residues. Germline CDR1 is GTSNPN and CDR2 is SVGIG (reference sequence).

As for this clone: At one boundary the junction diverges from the germline segment, which might be a read error. The rearrangement links TRBV18 to TRBJ1-1, with 12 positions matching TRBD1. Germline V CDR1 and CDR2: KGHSH, LQKENI. The CDR3 covers 15 residues. The CDR3 sequence: CASSEGQGAGTKAFF. The CDR3 DNA is TGTGCCAGCTCAGAGGGACAGGGGGCTGGCACTAAAGCTTTCTTT.

V usage is TRBV7-6 and J usage is TRBJ1-3; the D gene is possibly TRBD1 (5 bases). CDR3 size: 15 residues. Germline CDR1 and CDR2: SGHVS and FNYEAQ. The V end lost 8 bases, the J end lost 1 base, and 15 bases lay between the germline ends. The CDR3 region is CASSAGWTSGNTIYF. In DNA, the CDR3 is TGTGCCAGCTCAGCAGGGTGGACGTCTGGAAACACCATATATTTT.

The V and J genes are TRBV5-4 and TRBJ2-6; TRBD1 agrees at 10 bases. Trimming at V came to 4 bases and at J to 12 bases, leaving 4 bases not matched to a gene. From germline, CDR1 is SGHNT and CDR2 YYREEE (reference sequence). The CDR3 covers 13 residues. CDR3 sequence reads: CASSPDRGPVLTF. CDR3 DNA: TGTGCCAGCAGCCCAGACAGGGGGCCCGTCCTGACTTTC. Using reference TRBV5-4 and TRBJ2-6 for the parts outside the CDR3, the full variable domain is ETGVTQSPTHLIKTRGQQVTLRCSSQSGHNTVSWYQQALGQGPQFIFQYYREEENGRGNFPPRFSGLQFPNYSSELNVNALELDDSALYLCASSPDRGPVLTFGAGSRLTVL.

The genes are TRBV9 and TRBJ2-2, with D unresolved. The CDR3 sequence is 14 residues long. Germline V lookup: CDR1 SGDLS, CDR2 YYNGEE. V lost 3 bases to trimming and J lost 5 bases, with 11 bases between them. CDR3 bases: TGTGCCAGCAGCGCCCTTCCGGGTACCGGGGAGCTGTTTTTT. This gives the protein CASSALPGTGELFF.